This record looks at one T cell receptor beta chain sequence and its context. Its antigen is not known. The data originate from a study of blood T cells in healthy people across ages. Broader study findings: Total diversity from one million sequenced T cells was likely underestimated.

A sample-barcoded 5' primer and a J-beta primer mix were used in a second PCR of roughly 6 to 11 cycles. There were at least 3 million CDR3-containing paired-end reads obtained from each sample. TCRdb redid the calling of the 5' RACE reads with MiXCR, one entry per CDR3 protein. Among around 650,000 distinct CDR3 sequences, 40% to 45% were seen once, and the ten largest hold about 30%. This CDR3 contains 14 residues. The J segment lost 5 bases and the V segment lost 5 bases, leaving 8 bases of the junction unmatched. CDR1 is SGHNT, CDR2 YYREEE, per germline (reference sequence). The source material was blood. J is TRBJ2-5 and V is TRBV5-4, with 8 bases matching TRBD2. This sequence was found in a man older than 75 in good health. Written as DNA, the CDR3 is TGTGCCAGCAGAGAGGGACTAGGGATGGAGACCCAGTACTTC. Protein sequence: CASREGLGMETQYF. Variable domain in full (rest from reference TRBV5-4 and TRBJ2-5): ETGVTQSPTHLIKTRGQQVTLRCSSQSGHNTVSWYQQALGQGPQFIFQYYREEENGRGNFPPRFSGLQFPNYSSELNVNALELDDSALYLCASREGLGMETQYFGPGTRLLVL.